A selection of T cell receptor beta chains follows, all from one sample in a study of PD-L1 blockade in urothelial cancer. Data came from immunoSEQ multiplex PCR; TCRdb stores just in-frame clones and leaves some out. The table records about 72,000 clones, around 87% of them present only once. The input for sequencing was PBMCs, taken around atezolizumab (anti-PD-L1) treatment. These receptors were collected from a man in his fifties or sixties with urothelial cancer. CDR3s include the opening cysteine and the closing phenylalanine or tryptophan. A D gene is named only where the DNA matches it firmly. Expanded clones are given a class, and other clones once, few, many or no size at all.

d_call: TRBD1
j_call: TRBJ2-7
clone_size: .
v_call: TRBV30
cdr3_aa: CAWSLGTGWDDEQYF
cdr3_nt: TGTGCCTGGAGTCTCGGGACAGGGTGGGATGACGAGCAGTACTTC

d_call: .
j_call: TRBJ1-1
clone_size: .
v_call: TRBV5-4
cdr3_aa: CASSFRDMNTEAFF
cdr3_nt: TGTGCCAGCAGCTTCCGGGACATGAACACTGAAGCTTTCTTT

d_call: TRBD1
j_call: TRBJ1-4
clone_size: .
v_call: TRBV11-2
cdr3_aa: CASRRTGGEKLFF
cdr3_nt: TGTGCCAGCAGACGGACAGGGGGCGAAAAACTGTTTTTT

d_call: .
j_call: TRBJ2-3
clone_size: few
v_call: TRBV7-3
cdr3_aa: CASSLGPSTDTQYF
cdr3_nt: TGTGCCAGCAGCTTAGGGCCTAGCACAGATACGCAGTATTTT

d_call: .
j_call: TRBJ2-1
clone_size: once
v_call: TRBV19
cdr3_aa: CASSKRQSTPDNEQFF
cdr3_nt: TGTGCCAGTAGTAAAAGACAGAGTACCCCCGACAATGAGCAGTTCTTC

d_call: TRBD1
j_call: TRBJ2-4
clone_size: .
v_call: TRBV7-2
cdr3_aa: CASSGHRGQGNIQYF
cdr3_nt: TGTGCCAGCAGCGGGCACAGGGGACAAGGAAACATTCAGTACTTC

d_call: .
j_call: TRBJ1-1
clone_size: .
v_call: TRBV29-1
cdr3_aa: CSVHPGKDTEAFF
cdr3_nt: TGCAGCGTTCATCCAGGAAAGGACACTGAAGCTTTCTTT

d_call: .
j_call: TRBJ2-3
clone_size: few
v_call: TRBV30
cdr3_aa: CAWSSSGGTDTQYF
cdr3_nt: TGTGCCTGGAGTTCCAGCGGTGGCACAGATACGCAGTATTTT

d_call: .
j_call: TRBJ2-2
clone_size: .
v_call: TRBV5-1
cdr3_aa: CASSLGGGLNTGELFF
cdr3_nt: TGCGCCAGCAGCTTGGGCGGGGGCCTGAACACCGGGGAGCTGTTTTTT

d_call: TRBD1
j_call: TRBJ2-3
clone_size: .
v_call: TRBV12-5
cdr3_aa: CASGFQLPGQGTGDTQYF
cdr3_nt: TGTGCTAGTGGTTTCCAACTCCCGGGACAGGGGACAGGAGATACGCAGTATTTT

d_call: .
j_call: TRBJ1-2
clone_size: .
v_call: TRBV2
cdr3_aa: CASSDPAGGYDGYTF
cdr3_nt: TGTGCCAGCAGTGATCCTGCGGGGGGGTATGATGGCTACACCTTC

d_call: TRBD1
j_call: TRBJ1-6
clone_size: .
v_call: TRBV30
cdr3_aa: CAWSAPGQGAHSPLHF
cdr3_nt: TGTGCCTGGAGTGCACCGGGACAGGGGGCTCATTCACCCCTCCACTTT

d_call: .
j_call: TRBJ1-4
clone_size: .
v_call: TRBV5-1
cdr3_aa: CASSLESNEKLFF
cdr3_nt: TGCGCCAGCAGCTTGGAATCAAATGAAAAACTGTTTTTT

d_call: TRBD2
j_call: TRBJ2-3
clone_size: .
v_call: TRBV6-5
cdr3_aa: CASTRLAGGADTQYF
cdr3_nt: TGTGCCAGCACACGACTAGCGGGGGGAGCAGATACGCAGTATTTT

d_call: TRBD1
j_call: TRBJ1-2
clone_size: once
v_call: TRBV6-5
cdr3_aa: CASSYFRTGGNYGYTF
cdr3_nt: TGTGCCAGCAGTTACTTCCGTACAGGGGGCAACTATGGCTACACCTTC

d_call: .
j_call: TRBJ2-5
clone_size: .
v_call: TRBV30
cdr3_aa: CAWNRREGETQYF
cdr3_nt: TGTGCCTGGAATCGACGGGAAGGGGAGACCCAGTACTTC

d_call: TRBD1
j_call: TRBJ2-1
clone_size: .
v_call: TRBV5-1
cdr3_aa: CASSPLDRGRNEQFF
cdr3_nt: TGCGCCAGCAGCCCCTTAGACAGGGGGCGGAATGAGCAGTTCTTC

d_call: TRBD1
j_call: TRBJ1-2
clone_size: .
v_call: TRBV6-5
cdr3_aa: CASRAGGMEGYTF
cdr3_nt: TGTGCCAGCAGGGCAGGGGGCATGGAAGGCTACACCTTC

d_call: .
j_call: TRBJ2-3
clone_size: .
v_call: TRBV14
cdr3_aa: CASSHAGLYFTDTQYF
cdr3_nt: TGTGCCAGCAGCCACGCGGGACTCTACTTCACAGATACGCAGTATTTT

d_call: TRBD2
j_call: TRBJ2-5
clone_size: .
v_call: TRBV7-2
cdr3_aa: CASSLALRLAGYQETQYF
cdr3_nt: TGTGCCAGCAGCTTAGCTCTTCGACTAGCGGGGTACCAAGAGACCCAGTACTTC

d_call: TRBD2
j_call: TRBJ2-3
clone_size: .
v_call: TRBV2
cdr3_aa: CASSGGGGDTQYF
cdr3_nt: TGTGCCAGCAGCGGGGGGGGAGGAGATACGCAGTATTTT

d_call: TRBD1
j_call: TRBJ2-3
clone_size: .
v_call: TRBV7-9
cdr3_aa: CASRMGTEAGTDTQYF
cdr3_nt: TGTGCCAGCAGGATGGGGACAGAAGCCGGCACAGATACGCAGTATTTT

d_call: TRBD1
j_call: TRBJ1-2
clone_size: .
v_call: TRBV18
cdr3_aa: CASSQPNMDRDGYTF
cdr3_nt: TGTGCCAGCTCACAGCCGAACATGGACAGGGATGGCTACACCTTC

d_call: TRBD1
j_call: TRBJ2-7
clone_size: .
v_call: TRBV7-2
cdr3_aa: CASSLDGTGGTYEQYF
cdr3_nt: TGTGCCAGCAGCTTAGACGGGACAGGGGGCACCTACGAGCAGTACTTC

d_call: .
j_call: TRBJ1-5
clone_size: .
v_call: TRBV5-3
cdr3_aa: CASSQYSSNQPQHF
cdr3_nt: TGTGCCAGCAGCCAATACAGTAGCAATCAGCCCCAGCATTTT

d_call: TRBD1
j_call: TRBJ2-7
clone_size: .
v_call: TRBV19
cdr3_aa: CASSTPLGQGFSGEQYF
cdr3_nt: TGTGCCAGTAGTACCCCTCTGGGACAGGGGTTTTCGGGGGAGCAGTACTTC

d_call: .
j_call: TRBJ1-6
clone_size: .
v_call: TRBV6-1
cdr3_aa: CASTLDSDNSPLHF
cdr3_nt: TGTGCCAGCACCCTAGACAGTGATAATTCACCCCTCCACTTT

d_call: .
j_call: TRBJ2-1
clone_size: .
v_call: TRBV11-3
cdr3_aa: CASSLGEYNEQFF
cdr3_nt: TGTGCCAGCAGCTTAGGGGAGTACAATGAGCAGTTCTTC

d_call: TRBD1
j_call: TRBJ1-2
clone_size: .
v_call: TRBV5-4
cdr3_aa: CASSQTGLPGGYTF
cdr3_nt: TGTGCCAGCAGCCAGACAGGGTTGCCGGGGGGCTACACCTTC

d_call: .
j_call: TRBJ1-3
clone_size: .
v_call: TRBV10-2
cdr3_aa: CASSVGETGNTIYF
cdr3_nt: TGCGCCAGCAGTGTCGGGGAAACTGGAAACACCATATATTTT

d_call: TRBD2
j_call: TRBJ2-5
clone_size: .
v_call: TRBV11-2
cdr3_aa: CASSFSGGHETQYF
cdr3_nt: TGTGCCAGCAGCTTTAGCGGGGGACACGAGACCCAGTACTTC

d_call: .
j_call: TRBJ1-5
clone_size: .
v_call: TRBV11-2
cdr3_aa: CASSLQGNQPQHF
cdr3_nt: TGTGCCAGCAGCTTACAGGGAAATCAGCCCCAGCATTTT

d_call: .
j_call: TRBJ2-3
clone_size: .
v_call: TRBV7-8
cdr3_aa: CASSLEVQGGILSSTDTQYF
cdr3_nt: TGTGCCAGCAGCTTAGAAGTCCAGGGAGGCATTTTATCAAGCACAGATACGCAGTATTTT

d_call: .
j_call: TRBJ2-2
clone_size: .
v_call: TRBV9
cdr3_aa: CASSVVLNTGELFF
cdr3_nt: TGTGCCAGCAGCGTAGTTCTGAACACCGGGGAGCTGTTTTTT

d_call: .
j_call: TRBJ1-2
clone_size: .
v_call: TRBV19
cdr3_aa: CASSPSRQTDSNTF
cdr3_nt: TGTGCCAGTAGCCCCTCCAGACAGACAGATTCAAACACCTTC

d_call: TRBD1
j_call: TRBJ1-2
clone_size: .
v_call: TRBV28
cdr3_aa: CASRGDRQGPYGYTF
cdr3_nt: TGTGCCAGCAGGGGAGACCGACAGGGGCCCTATGGCTACACCTTC

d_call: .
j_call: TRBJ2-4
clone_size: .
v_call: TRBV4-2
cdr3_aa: CASSQQGSNIQYF
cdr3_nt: TGTGCCAGCAGCCAACAGGGGAGCAACATTCAGTACTTC

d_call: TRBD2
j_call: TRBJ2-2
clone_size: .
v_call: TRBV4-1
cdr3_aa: CASSQEAGGTTGELFF
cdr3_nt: TGCGCCAGCAGCCAAGAAGCCGGGGGGACCACCGGGGAGCTGTTTTTT

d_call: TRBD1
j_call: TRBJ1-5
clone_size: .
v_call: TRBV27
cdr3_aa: CASSSLKDRLGSSNQPQHF
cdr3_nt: TGTGCCAGCAGTTCACTTAAGGACAGGTTGGGGAGCAGCAATCAGCCCCAGCATTTT

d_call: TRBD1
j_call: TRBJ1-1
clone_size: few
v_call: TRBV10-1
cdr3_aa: CASSPGQGSDTEAFF
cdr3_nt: TGCGCCAGCAGCCCCGGACAGGGTTCGGACACTGAAGCTTTCTTT

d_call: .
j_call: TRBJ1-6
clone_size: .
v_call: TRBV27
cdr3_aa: CASSLRVANSPLHF
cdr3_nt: TGTGCCAGCAGTCTCAGGGTTGCGAATTCACCCCTCCACTTT

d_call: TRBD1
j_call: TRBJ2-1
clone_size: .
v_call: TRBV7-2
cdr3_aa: CANSDGRDSLWNEQFF
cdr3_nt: TGTGCCAACAGCGACGGCCGGGACAGCTTATGGAATGAGCAGTTCTTC